This TCR beta chain is drawn from a study of OX40 agonist ivuxolimab in advanced cancers. CDR3 length: 15 amino acids. The V and J ends lost 4 bases and 5 bases respectively, with 15 bases between them. Germline V lookup: CDR1 SGHRS, CDR2 YFSETQ. Clones were read by immunoSEQ multiplex PCR, and TCRdb kept only the in-frame ones, dropping some. The sample has under 100,000 clones; 92% are singletons. Blood sampling took place at baseline, cycle 4 day 1, and cycle 7 day 1. Here the sequenced sample was CD4+ or CD8+ T cells sorted from blood, taken in a trial of the OX40 agonist ivuxolimab. The chain couples TRBV5-1 to TRBJ1-4; no clear D gene. The receptor comes from an adult with an advanced solid tumor such as melanoma, head and neck, liver or kidney cancer. CDR3 protein: CASSGSDAINEKLFF. CDR3 nucleotide sequence: TGCGCCAGCAGCGGATCGGACGCAATCAATGAAAAACTGTTTTTT.